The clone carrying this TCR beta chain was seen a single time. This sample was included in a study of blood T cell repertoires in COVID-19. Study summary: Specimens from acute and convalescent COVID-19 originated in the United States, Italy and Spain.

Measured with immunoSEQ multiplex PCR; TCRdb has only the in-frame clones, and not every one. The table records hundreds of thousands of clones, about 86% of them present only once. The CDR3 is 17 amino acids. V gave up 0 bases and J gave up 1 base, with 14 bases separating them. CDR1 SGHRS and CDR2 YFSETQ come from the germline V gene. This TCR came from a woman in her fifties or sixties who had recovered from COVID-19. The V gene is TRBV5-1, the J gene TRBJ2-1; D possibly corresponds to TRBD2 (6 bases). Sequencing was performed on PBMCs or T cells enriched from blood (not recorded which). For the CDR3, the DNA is TGCGCCAGCAGCTTGGGATCCCTAGCGTGGTCCTACAATGAGCAGTTCTTC. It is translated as CASSLGSLAWSYNEQFF.